This T cell receptor beta chain was captured by sequencing in a study of blood T cell repertoires in COVID-19 (dated by TCRdb to about 2020). Background for the entire study: Collaborator samples came from the United States, Italy and Spain and covered acute and convalescent phases of COVID-19. Subjects who had been exposed to COVID-19, were actively infected with it, or had recovered from it provided the deeply sampled blood TCRbeta repertoires that made up the dataset. The material from the prospective study consisted of cDNA or gDNA derived from T cells, B-cell-depleted T cells, or PBMCs. Sample metadata almost always included a de-identified subject ID, COVID-19 status, age in years and sex. The samples were drawn from the first 160 participants of the ongoing ImmuneRACE study and from 1,254 subjects provided by 6 global collaborators. The repertoires were made available in a free public database intended to serve as a resource for research on the immune response to SARS-CoV-2. Where HLA class I and class II types were available, the types were taken from metadata supplied by the sample provider, not from assay-based typing.

Study-wide findings and limitations: The amount of clinical and demographic metadata varied by source and participant and was provided uncurated.

Comment on this clone: No cognate antigen has been identified for it. No base qualities exist here, and no much larger clone lies one base off it.

TCRbeta CDR3 regions were amplified from genomic DNA by means of the immunoSEQ Assay, a bias-controlled multiplex PCR. The authors processed their data as follows. Nucleated cell counts per sample were estimated from amplification of reference gene primers within the assay. To quantify the absolute abundance of each unique TCRbeta CDR3 rearrangement, sequence reads were collapsed and filtered. For each sample, productive Simpson clonality was calculated as the square root of Simpson's diversity index over productive rearrangements. This immuneACCESS table, as held by TCRdb, lists in-frame sequences with V and J called but not all clones. Of the missing ones, under half trace to an unresolved V gene in checked studies; the others have no known cause. The D gene and trimming were derived from the DNA, and the V and J assignments and clone size from that table. The table for this sample lists 98,000 or so clones; approximately 88% of them were counted only once. Clones ranked in the top ten supply 26% of the sample.

V drops 2 bases and J drops 3 bases, leaving 10 bases in between. The CDR3, from cysteine to phenylalanine, totals 14 residues. Here the CDR3 DNA is all that survives: 42 bases in frame from base 1. In the germline V gene (reference sequence), CDR1 corresponds to WNHNN and CDR2 to SYGVQD. Collaborating institutions collected whole blood in K2EDTA tubes following their own protocols. For TCRbeta analysis, collaborators shipped samples as frozen whole blood, isolated PBMCs, or DNA extracted from either of those sample types. This clonotype was sampled from a man aged 60 to 75 with acute or convalescent COVID-19. The chain is made from TRBV10-1 and TRBJ1-1; the D gene cannot be resolved reliably. The material sequenced was peripheral blood. In nucleotides, the sequence is TGCGCCAGCAGTGAGCACCCGGTCGACACTGAAGCTTTCTTT. This translates into CASSEHPVDTEAFF.